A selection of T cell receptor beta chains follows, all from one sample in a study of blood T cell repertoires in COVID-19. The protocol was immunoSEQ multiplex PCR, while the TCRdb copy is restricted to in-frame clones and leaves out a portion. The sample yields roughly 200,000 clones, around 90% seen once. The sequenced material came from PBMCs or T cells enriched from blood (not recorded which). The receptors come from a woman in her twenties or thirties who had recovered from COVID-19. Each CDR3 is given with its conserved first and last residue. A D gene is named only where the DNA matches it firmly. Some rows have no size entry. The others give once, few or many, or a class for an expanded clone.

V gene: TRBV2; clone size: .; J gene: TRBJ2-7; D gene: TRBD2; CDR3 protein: CASSRTSGVVYEQYF; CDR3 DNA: TGTGCCAGCAGCCGGACTAGCGGGGTCGTCTACGAGCAGTACTTC
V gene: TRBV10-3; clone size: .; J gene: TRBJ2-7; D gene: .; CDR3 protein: CAISKEASRNEQYF; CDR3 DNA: TGTGCCATCAGTAAGGAAGCGAGTAGGAACGAGCAGTACTTC
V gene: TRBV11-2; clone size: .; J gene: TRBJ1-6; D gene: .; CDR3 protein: CASRGLSHIPANSPLHF; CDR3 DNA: TGTGCCAGCAGGGGCTTATCGCACATCCCTGCTAATTCACCCCTCCACTTT
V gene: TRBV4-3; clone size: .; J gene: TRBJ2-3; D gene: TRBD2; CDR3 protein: CASSQESPRGGLTDTQYF; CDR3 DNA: TGCGCCAGCAGCCAAGAGTCGCCGCGGGGGGGGCTCACAGATACGCAGTATTTT
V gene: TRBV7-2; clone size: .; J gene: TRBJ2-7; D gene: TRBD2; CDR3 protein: CASSLVGGGAAGEQYF; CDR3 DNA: TGTGCCAGCAGCTTAGTTGGCGGGGGGGCTGCGGGCGAGCAGTACTTC
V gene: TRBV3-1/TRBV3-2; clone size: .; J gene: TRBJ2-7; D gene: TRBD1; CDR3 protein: CASSHSTGTGGYEQYF; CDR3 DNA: TGTGCCAGCAGCCATTCCACTGGGACAGGGGGCTACGAGCAGTACTTC
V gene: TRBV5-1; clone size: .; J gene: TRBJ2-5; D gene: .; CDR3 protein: CASSRSRGSETQYF; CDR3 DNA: TGCGCCAGCAGCCGGAGTCGGGGATCAGAGACCCAGTACTTC
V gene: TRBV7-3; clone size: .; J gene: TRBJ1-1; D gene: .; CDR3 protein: CASRNTENTEAFF; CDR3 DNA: TGTGCCAGTCGTAATACAGAAAACACTGAAGCTTTCTTT
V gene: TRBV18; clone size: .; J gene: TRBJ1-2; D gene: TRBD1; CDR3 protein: CASRSGTGERANYGYTF; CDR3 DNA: TGTGCCAGTCGATCCGGGACAGGGGAGAGGGCGAACTATGGCTACACCTTC
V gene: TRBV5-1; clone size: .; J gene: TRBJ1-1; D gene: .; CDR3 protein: CATSWGGSTEAFF; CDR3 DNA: TGCGCCACCAGCTGGGGGGGATCTACTGAAGCTTTCTTT
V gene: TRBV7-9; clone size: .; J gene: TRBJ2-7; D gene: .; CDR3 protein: CASSPYSSYEQYF; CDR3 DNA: TGTGCCAGCAGCCCATATAGCTCCTACGAGCAGTACTTC
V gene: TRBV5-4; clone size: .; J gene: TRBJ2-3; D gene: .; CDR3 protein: CASSLAGRTTDTQYF; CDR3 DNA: TGTGCCAGCAGCTTGGCGGGGAGGACCACAGATACGCAGTATTTT
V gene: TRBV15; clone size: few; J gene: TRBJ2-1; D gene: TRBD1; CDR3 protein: CATSRNRQGASSYNEQFF; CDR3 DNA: TGTGCCACCAGCAGAAACCGACAGGGGGCTAGCTCCTACAATGAGCAGTTCTTC
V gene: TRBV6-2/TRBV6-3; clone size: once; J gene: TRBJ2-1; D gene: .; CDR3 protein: CASSYSHQVKAEFF; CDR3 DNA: TGTGCCAGCAGTTACTCTCACCAGGTGAAAGCCGAGTTCTTC
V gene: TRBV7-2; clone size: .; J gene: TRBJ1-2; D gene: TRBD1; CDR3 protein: CASSLGGQAIYGYTF; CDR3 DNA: TGTGCCAGCAGCTTAGGGGGACAGGCGATATATGGCTACACCTTC
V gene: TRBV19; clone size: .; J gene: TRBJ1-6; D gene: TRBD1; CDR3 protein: CASSMGSGQGVNSPLHF; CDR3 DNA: TGTGCCAGTAGTATGGGGTCCGGACAGGGGGTAAATTCACCCCTCCACTTT
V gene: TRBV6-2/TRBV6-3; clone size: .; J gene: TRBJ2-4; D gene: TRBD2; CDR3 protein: CASSWPFAGGDIQYF; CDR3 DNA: TGTGCCAGCAGTTGGCCCTTTGCGGGGGGTGACATTCAGTACTTC
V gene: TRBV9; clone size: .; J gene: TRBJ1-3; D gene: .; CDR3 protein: CASSVGSSSGNTIYF; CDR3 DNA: TGTGCCAGCAGCGTTGGGTCTAGCTCTGGAAACACCATATATTTT
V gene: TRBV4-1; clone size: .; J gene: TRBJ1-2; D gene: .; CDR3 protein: CASSPADSRYHTF; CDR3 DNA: TGCGCCAGCAGCCCAGCGGACAGCCGCTATCACACCTTC
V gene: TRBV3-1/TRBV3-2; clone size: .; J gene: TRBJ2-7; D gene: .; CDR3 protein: CASSQYQGIGGEQYF; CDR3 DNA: TGTGCCAGCAGCCAATACCAGGGGATAGGGGGCGAGCAGTACTTC
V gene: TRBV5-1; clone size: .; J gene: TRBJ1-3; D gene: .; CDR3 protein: CASSSDSSGNTIYF; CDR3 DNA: TGCGCCAGCAGCTCTGACAGCTCTGGAAACACCATATATTTT
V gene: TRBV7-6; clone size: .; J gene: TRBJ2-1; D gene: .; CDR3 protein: CASTGGGSLTDEQFF; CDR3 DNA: TGTGCCAGCACTGGAGGGGGCTCACTAACCGATGAGCAGTTCTTC
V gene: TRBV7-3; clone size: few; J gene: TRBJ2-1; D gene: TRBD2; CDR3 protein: CASSSPPGSGGAREQFF; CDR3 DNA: TGTGCCAGCAGCTCGCCGCCAGGTAGCGGGGGGGCAAGGGAGCAGTTCTTC
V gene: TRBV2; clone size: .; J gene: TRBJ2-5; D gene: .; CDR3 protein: CASRGEVTQYF; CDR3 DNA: TGTGCCAGCAGAGGTGAGGTGACCCAGTACTTC
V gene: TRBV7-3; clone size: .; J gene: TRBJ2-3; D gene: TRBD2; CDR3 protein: CASSLSHLPLQRGDTDTQYF; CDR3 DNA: TGTGCCAGCAGCTTATCCCACCTACCTCTTCAGCGGGGGGACACAGATACGCAGTATTTT
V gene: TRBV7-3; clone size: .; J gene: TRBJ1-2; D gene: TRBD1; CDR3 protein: CASSWTGDYGYTF; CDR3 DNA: TGTGCCAGCAGCTGGACAGGGGATTATGGCTACACCTTC
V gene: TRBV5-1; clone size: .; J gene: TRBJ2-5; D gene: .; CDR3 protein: CASKGGLGEETQYF; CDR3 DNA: TGCGCCTCCAAAGGTGGATTAGGGGAAGAGACCCAGTACTTC
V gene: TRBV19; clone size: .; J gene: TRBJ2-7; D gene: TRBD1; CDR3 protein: CASSTSGTGVYEQYF; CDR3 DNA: TGTGCCAGTAGTACCTCCGGGACAGGCGTCTACGAGCAGTACTTC
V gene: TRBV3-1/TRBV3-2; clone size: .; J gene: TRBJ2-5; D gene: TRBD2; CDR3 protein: CASSQGLAGGLETQYF; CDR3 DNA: TGTGCCAGCAGCCAAGGACTAGCGGGGGGGCTAGAGACCCAGTACTTC
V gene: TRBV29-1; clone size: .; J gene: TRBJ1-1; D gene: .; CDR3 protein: CSVEETGGDTEAFF; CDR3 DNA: TGCAGCGTTGAAGAAACGGGGGGCGACACTGAAGCTTTCTTT
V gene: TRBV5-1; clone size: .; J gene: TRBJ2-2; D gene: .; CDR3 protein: CASSLGPLDTGELFF; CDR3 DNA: TGCGCCAGCAGCCTGGGCCCACTTGACACCGGGGAGCTGTTTTTT
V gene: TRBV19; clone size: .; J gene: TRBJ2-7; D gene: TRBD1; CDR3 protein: CASSSPGQVPYEQYF; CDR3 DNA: TGTGCCAGTAGTTCGCCGGGACAGGTTCCCTACGAGCAGTACTTC
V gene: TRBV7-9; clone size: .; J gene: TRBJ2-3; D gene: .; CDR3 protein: CASSLVGTDTQYF; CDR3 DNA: TGTGCCAGCAGCTTAGTCGGCACAGATACGCAGTATTTT
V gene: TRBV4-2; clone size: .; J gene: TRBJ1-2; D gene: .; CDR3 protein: CASSQESGRAYGYTF; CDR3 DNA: TGTGCCAGCAGCCAAGAGTCTGGGAGGGCCTATGGCTACACCTTC
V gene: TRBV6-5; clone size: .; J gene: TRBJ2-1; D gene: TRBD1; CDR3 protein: CASSPGTGWNNEQFF; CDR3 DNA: TGTGCCAGCAGCCCCGGGACAGGGTGGAACAATGAGCAGTTCTTC
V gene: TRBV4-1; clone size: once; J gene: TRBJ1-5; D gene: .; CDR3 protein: CASSRRSGSNQPQHF; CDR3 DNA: TGCGCCAGCAGCCGCCGGTCGGGGAGCAATCAGCCCCAGCATTTT
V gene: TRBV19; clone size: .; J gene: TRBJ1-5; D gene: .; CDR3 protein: CASSTGARRPQHF; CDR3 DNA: TGTGCCAGTAGTACAGGTGCTCGTCGGCCCCAGCATTTT
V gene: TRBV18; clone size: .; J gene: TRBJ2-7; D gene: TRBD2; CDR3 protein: CASSEDLAGVPYEQYF; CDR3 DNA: TGTGCCAGCTCAGAAGACCTAGCGGGGGTTCCCTACGAGCAGTACTTC
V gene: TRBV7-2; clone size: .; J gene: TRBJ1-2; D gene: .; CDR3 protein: CASQLGDSYGYTF; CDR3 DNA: TGTGCCAGCCAACTGGGGGACTCCTATGGCTACACCTTC
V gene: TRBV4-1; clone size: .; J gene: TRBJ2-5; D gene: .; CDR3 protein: CASSQGQYQETQYF; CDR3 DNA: TGCGCCAGCAGCCAAGGACAGTACCAAGAGACCCAGTACTTC
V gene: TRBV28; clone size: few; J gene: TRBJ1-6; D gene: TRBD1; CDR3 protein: CASTTGSNSPLHF; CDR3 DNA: TGTGCCAGCACGACAGGGTCTAACTCACCCCTCCACTTT
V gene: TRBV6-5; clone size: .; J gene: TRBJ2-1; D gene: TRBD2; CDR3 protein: CASSFRTSAYNEQFF; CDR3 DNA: TGTGCCAGCAGTTTCCGGACTAGCGCGTACAATGAGCAGTTCTTC
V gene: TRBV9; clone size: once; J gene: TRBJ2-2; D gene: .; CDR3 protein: CASSVQGLHPTGELFF; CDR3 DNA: TGTGCCAGCAGCGTACAGGGACTTCATCCCACCGGGGAGCTGTTTTTT
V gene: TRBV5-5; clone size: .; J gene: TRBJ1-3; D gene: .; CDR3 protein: CASSFGPLQVQPGNTIYF; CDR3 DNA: TGTGCCAGCAGTTTTGGTCCCTTACAGGTTCAACCTGGAAACACCATATATTTT
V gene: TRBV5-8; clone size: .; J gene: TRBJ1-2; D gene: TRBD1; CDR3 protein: CASSFGTANYGYTF; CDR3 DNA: TGTGCCAGCAGCTTCGGGACAGCTAACTATGGCTACACCTTC
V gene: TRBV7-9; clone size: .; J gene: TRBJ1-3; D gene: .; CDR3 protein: CASSSTALSGNTIYF; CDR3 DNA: TGTGCCAGCAGCTCTACAGCTTTATCTGGAAACACCATATATTTT
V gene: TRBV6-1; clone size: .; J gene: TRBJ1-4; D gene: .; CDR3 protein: CASSEDLPFNEKLFF; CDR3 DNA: TGTGCCAGCAGTGAAGATCTACCCTTTAATGAAAAACTGTTTTTT
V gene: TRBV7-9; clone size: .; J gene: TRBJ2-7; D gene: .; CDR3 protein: CASSPRLGDTAYEQYF; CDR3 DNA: TGTGCCAGCAGCCCCCGCCTTGGGGACACCGCCTACGAGCAGTACTTC
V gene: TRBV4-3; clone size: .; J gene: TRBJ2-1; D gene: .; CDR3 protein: CASSQDSRREQFF; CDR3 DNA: TGCGCCAGCAGCCAAGATTCACGCCGGGAGCAGTTCTTC
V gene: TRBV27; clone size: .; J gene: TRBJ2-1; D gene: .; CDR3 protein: CASSLAGDNSYNEQFF; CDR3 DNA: TGTGCCAGCAGTTTAGCGGGGGACAACTCCTACAATGAGCAGTTCTTC
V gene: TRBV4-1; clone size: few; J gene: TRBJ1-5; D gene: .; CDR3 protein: CASSQGGYGGNLPQHF; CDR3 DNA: TGCGCCAGCAGCCAAGGAGGGTACGGGGGAAATCTGCCCCAGCATTTT
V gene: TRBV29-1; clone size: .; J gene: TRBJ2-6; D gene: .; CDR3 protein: CSVVLGDSGANVLTF; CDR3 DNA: TGCAGCGTTGTTCTAGGGGACTCTGGGGCCAACGTCCTGACTTTC
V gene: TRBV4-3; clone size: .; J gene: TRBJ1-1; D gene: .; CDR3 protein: CASSQDFNREDLAFF; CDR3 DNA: TGCGCCAGCAGCCAAGATTTCAACAGGGAAGATTTGGCTTTCTTT
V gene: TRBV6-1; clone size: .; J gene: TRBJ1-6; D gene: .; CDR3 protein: CASSEFNPGNSPLHF; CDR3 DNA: TGTGCCAGCAGTGAGTTTAACCCAGGGAATTCACCCCTCCACTTT
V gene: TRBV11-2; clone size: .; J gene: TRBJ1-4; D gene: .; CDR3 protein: CASSRDGQLNEKLFF; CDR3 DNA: TGTGCCAGCAGCAGAGATGGACAGCTTAATGAAAAACTGTTTTTT
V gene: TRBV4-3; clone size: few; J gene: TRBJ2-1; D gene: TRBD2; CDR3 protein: CASSHATGGANEQFF; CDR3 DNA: TGCGCCAGCAGCCACGCGACGGGGGGGGCCAATGAGCAGTTCTTC
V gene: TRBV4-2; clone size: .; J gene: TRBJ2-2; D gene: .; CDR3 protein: CASSQVAITNTGELFF; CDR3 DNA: TGTGCCAGCAGCCAAGTTGCTATCACGAACACCGGGGAGCTGTTTTTT